This TCR beta chain stems from a study of cytomegalovirus exposure and HLA in healthy donors. Study-level points and caveats: For cytomegalovirus status, the classifier reportedly gave diagnoses with high specificity and sensitivity. In a later analysis, productive TCRs from donors in an Asian-associated ancestry cluster reportedly carried fewer N-insertions than the cohort mean.

In the PCR, 60 Vbeta and 13 Jbeta primers were used. Measured with immunoSEQ multiplex PCR; TCRdb has only the in-frame clones, and not every one. The sample lists 100,000 to 150,000 clones, around two thirds occurring once. To note about this clone: The antigen is not known.

This CDR3 comprises 13 residues. Germline V lookup: CDR1 SQVTM, CDR2 ANQGSEA. V trimming: 7 bases; J trimming: 4 bases; junction bases outside the gene matches: 6. This sequence joins TRBV29-1 and TRBJ1-1; TRBD1 matches 10 bases. The specimen sequenced was PBMCs. The origin of this receptor is a man aged 55 to 70 in good health and CMV-seropositive. The CDR3 reads CSAGTGDGTEAFF. As DNA, the CDR3 is TGCAGCGCCGGGACAGGGGACGGCACTGAAGCTTTCTTT. The whole variable domain, filled in from reference TRBV29-1 and TRBJ1-1, reads SAVISQKPSRDICQRGTSLTIQCQVDSQVTMMFWYRQQPGQSLTLIATANQGSEATYESGFVIDKFPISRPNLTFSTLTVSNMSPEDSSIYLCSAGTGDGTEAFFGQGTRLTVV.